Shown below are 8 T cell receptor beta chains from a single sample sequenced in a study of blood T cell repertoires in COVID-19. Produced via immunoSEQ multiplex PCR; TCRdb's table is partial and in-frame only. The repertoire holds about 89,000 clones, with roughly 90% as singletons. Sample: peripheral blood. The receptors were gathered from a male donor with acute or convalescent COVID-19.

This chain joins TRBV10-3 and TRBJ2-7; 7 bases match TRBD1. Germline loops: CDR1 ENHRY, CDR2 SYGVKD. Trimming took 9 bases from V and 5 from J; bases not matched to a gene: 7. The CDR3 has 12 amino acids. CDR3 DNA sequence: TGTGCCATTCGACAGGGAATGAACGAGCAGTACTTC. Translated, it gives CAIRQGMNEQYF.

The genes are TRBV5-4 and TRBJ2-3, with 7 bases aligning to TRBD2. The V gene end was trimmed by 1 base and the J gene end by 2 bases; junction bases not matched to a gene: 4. This CDR3 contains 15 residues. Germline-derived CDR1 and CDR2 are SGHNT and YYREEE (reference sequence). The CDR3 nucleotides are TGTGCCAGCAGCTTGCGGCTAGCGGCCACAGATACGCAGTATTTT. It codes for CASSLRLAATDTQYF.

This chain connects TRBV20-1 to TRBJ2-3; weak D call: TRBD1 (5 bases). In germline, CDR1 is DFQATT, CDR2 SNEGSKA (reference sequence). CDR3 size: 11 residues. V lost 3 bases to trimming and J lost 6 bases, with 7 bases between them. This CDR3 reads CSARGPDTQYF. DNA of the CDR3: TGCAGTGCTAGGGGGCCTGATACGCAGTATTTT.

The chain is built from TRBV30 and TRBJ1-6, with D hard to call. The V gene lost 2 bases and the J gene lost 13 bases, with 15 bases spanning the gap. CDR1 is GTSNPN and CDR2 is SVGIG in the germline V gene (reference sequence). This CDR3 is built from 13 residues. The CDR3 sequence is CAWSPAVERPLHF. The CDR3 coding sequence is TGTGCCTGGAGTCCGGCAGTAGAGAGGCCCCTCCACTTT.

V usage is TRBV6-4 and J usage is TRBJ2-3; weak D call: TRBD1 (6 bases). Between the trimmed V and J ends, which lost 3 bases and 5 bases, there was a span of 12 bases. Per germline, CDR1 MRHNA and CDR2 SNTAGT. The CDR3 spans 14 residues. In DNA, the CDR3 is TGTGCCAGCAGTGAGGGGACCAGGGGAGATACGCAGTATTTT. Amino acids: CASSEGTRGDTQYF.

V usage is TRBV5-4 and J usage is TRBJ2-7; 7 bases agree with TRBD1. Germline V lookup: CDR1 SGHNT, CDR2 YYREEE (reference sequence). V dropped 4 bases and J dropped 5; count of bases not matched to a gene: 6. This CDR3 is built from 13 residues. The CDR3 protein is CASSTADRDEQYF. The CDR3 nucleotides read TGTGCCAGCAGCACCGCTGACAGGGACGAGCAGTACTTC.

This chain links TRBV2 with TRBJ2-2; 8 bases line up with TRBD1. Germline V gene sequence: CDR1 SNHLY, CDR2 FYNNEI. After removal of 3 bases from V and 5 bases from J, the junction contained 2 bases not matched to a gene. This CDR3 is 14 amino acids long. CDR3 in amino acids: CASSDRGRTGELFF. The CDR3 coding sequence is TGTGCCAGCAGTGACAGGGGGCGGACCGGGGAGCTGTTTTTT.

This sequence joins TRBV19 and TRBJ1-4; 7 nucleotides align to TRBD1. This CDR3 is 13 amino acids long. The V gene's germline CDR1 is LNHDA and CDR2 SQIVND (reference sequence). V shed 0 bases, J shed 15 bases, and the junction held 7 bases outside the gene matches. The CDR3 is CASSIEYRDRLFF. Written as DNA, the CDR3 is TGTGCCAGTAGTATAGAGTACCGGGACAGATTGTTTTTT. Supplemented by reference TRBV19 and TRBJ1-4, the full variable domain reads DGGITQSPKYLFRKEGQNVTLSCEQNLNHDAMYWYRQDPGQGLRLIYYSQIVNDFQKGDIAEGYSVSREKKESFPLTVTSAQKNPTAFYLCASSIEYRDRLFFGSGTQLSVL.